This T cell receptor beta chain was identified during a study of blood T cells in healthy people across ages. Study-level findings and limits: Fewer expanded clones and more diversity marked long-lived versus aged donors. In older individuals, TCR beta diversity per million T cells was lower, falling roughly linearly with age.

PCR was performed a second time for about 7 to 12 cycles using a sample-barcoded 5' primer and a J-beta primer mix. TCRdb fed the 5' RACE reads into MiXCR, producing one record per CDR3 protein. The sample contains 650,000 to 800,000 distinct CDR3 sequences, 52% of which appear only once. With 7 bases clipped from V and 5 bases from J, the junction kept 8 bases outside the gene matches. CDR3 length: 15 amino acids. The V gene's germline CDR1 is SNHLY and CDR2 FYNNEI. Each donor supplied around 9.6 milliliters of peripheral blood. This clonotype occurred a few times. Antigen: not known. This receptor was taken from an elderly woman in good health. The sequenced material came from blood. This chain joins TRBV2 and TRBJ2-1; 10 nucleotides line up with TRBD2. CDR3 protein: CASTSGLARNNEQFF. DNA of the CDR3: TGTGCCAGCACCTCGGGACTAGCGAGGAACAATGAGCAGTTCTTC.